Listed here are 18 T cell receptor beta chains from one sample, sequenced in a study of shared clonotypes between healthy human individuals. Sequencing was performed with immunoSEQ multiplex PCR; in TCRdb, only in-frame clones are kept and a portion is missing. The repertoire holds some 1,400,000 clones, with 95% to 97% as singletons. The sample was naive CD4+ T cells sorted from blood. Subset specified: CD45RA+ positively selected. Receptors originate from a man aged 25-40 years in good health.

V and J are TRBV9 and TRBJ2-5; D call uncertain. CDR1 SGDLS and CDR2 YYNGEE come from the germline V gene. V lost 0 bases and J lost 0, with 9 bases in between. The CDR3 runs 15 residues. The CDR3 spells CASSVGTAYQETQYF. The CDR3 region has the DNA TGTGCCAGCAGCGTAGGTACGGCGTACCAAGAGACCCAGTACTTC.

On this clone: The sample carries other DNA sequences with the same CDR3. This chain links TRBV19 with TRBJ2-1; possible D gene TRBD2, 7 bases. The CDR3 loop spans 14 amino acids. The V gene lost 3 bases and the J gene lost 6 bases, with 12 bases spanning the gap. Germline V gene sequence: CDR1 LNHDA, CDR2 SQIVND (reference sequence). The CDR3 loop is CASSIRGGGNEQFF. In DNA form, the CDR3 reads TGTGCCAGTAGTATCCGAGGGGGGGGCAATGAGCAGTTCTTC.

CDR3 amino acids: CASRNSNQPQHF. The DNA of the CDR3 is TGTGCCAGCAGAAATAGCAATCAGCCCCAGCATTTT. The chain combines TRBV28 with TRBJ1-5, with D uncertain. Trimming shortened V by 6 bases and J by 0 bases, and 3 bases separated the two germline ends. The CDR3 has 12 amino acids. From germline, CDR1 is MDHEN and CDR2 SYDVKM.

V gene TRBV18 combines with J gene TRBJ2-7; maybe TRBD2 (5 bases). The germline V gene has CDR1 KGHSH and CDR2 LQKENI. The CDR3 has 15 amino acids. Trimming pared 1 base from V and 0 bases from J, leaving 10 bases between. Written as DNA, the CDR3 is TGTGCCAGCTCACCACAGGCTAGCCCCTCCTACGAGCAGTACTTC. It encodes CASSPQASPSYEQYF.

The genes are TRBV7-9 and TRBJ2-5, with D possibly TRBD1 on 6 matching bases. V was cut by 5 bases and J by 2 bases, with 9 bases left in between. The CDR3 sequence is 13 residues long. CDR1 is SEHNR, CDR2 FQNEAQ, per germline (reference sequence). CDR3 DNA: TGTGCCAGCAGCCCGGACAGACAAGAGACCCAGTACTTC. As protein: CASSPDRQETQYF.

The chain couples TRBV18 to TRBJ2-2; 10 bases align to TRBD1. The CDR3 has 18 residues. V shed 3 bases, J shed 2 bases, and the junction held 9 bases outside the gene matches. Germline CDR1 KGHSH, CDR2 LQKENI. CDR3 amino acids: CASSPLTGGVGNTGELFF. Here the CDR3 DNA reads TGTGCCAGCTCACCCCTGACAGGGGGCGTCGGTAACACCGGGGAGCTGTTTTTT.

This chain links TRBV11-2 with TRBJ2-1; TRBD2 aligns across 9 bases. The germline gives CDR1 SGHAT, CDR2 FQNNGV. V was clipped by 6 bases and J by 5 bases; unmatched bases: 8. This CDR3 has 15 amino acids. CDR3 nucleotides: TGTGCCAGCAGGTTTCTAGCGGGGAAGAACAATGAGCAGTTCTTC. This sequence encodes CASRFLAGKNNEQFF.

The chain links TRBV10-3 to TRBJ2-6, with TRBD1 identical over 11 bases. After removal of 3 bases from V and 1 base from J, the junction contained 2 bases not matched to a gene. Per germline, CDR1 ENHRY and CDR2 SYGVKD. The length of the CDR3 is 17 residues. In DNA form, the CDR3 reads TGTGCCATCAGTGAAGGGACAGGGGGATCTGGGGCCAACGTCCTGACTTTC. This encodes CAISEGTGGSGANVLTF.

CDR3 in amino acids: CASRSGSGNTEAFF. The CDR3 nucleotides read TGTGCCAGCAGGTCAGGTAGTGGGAACACTGAAGCTTTCTTT. The rearrangement uses TRBV6-1 and TRBJ1-1; D is unclear. V lost 6 bases to trimming and J lost 1 base, with 12 bases between them. Germline lookup yields CDR1 MNHNS and CDR2 SASEGT. The CDR3 spans 14 residues.

The chain combines TRBV7-6 with TRBJ2-1, with 7 bases fitting TRBD1. The V gene's germline CDR1 is SGHVS and CDR2 FNYEAQ. The ends lost 5 bases at V and 3 bases at J; junction bases unmatched: 7. This CDR3 contains 15 residues. CDR3 bases: TGTGCCAGCAGCCATGGGGACAGACACTACAATGAGCAGTTCTTC. Its protein is CASSHGDRHYNEQFF. The entire variable domain, with the rest obtained from reference TRBV7-6 and TRBJ2-1, is as follows: GAGVSQSPRYKVTKRGQDVALRCDPISGHVSLYWYRQALGQGPEFLTYFNYEAQQDKSGLPNDRFSAERPEGSISTLTIQRTEQRDSAMYRCASSHGDRHYNEQFFGPGTRLTVL.

The gene calls are TRBV9 and TRBJ1-1, with a tentative D call TRBD1 (6 bases). V gave up 4 bases and J gave up 1 base, with 11 bases separating them. This CDR3 is 14 amino acids long. Germline V lookup: CDR1 SGDLS, CDR2 YYNGEE. CDR3 loop: CASSRTGQNTEAFF. The CDR3 DNA is TGTGCCAGCAGCCGTACAGGGCAGAACACTGAAGCTTTCTTT.

This clone was recorded once. The chain links TRBV7-2 to TRBJ2-5; 7 bases are shared with TRBD2. CDR3 length: 19 amino acids. After removal of 1 base from V and 5 bases from J, the junction contained 19 bases not matched to a gene. Germline CDR1 is SGHTA and CDR2 is FQGNSA. The CDR3 bases are TGTGCCAGCAGCTTAGATTTTTGGCGGGAGATCAGATCAAGGGAGACCCAGTACTTC. Translated: CASSLDFWREIRSRETQYF.

The chain uses TRBV2 and TRBJ2-1, with D unclear. The germline gives CDR1 SNHLY, CDR2 FYNNEI. Trimming took off 3 bases at V and 5 bases at J, with 14 bases between the two ends. The CDR3 is made up of 15 amino acids. The CDR3 region is CASSDLGLVNNEQFF. In DNA, the CDR3 is TGTGCCAGCAGTGATCTGGGGTTAGTGAACAATGAGCAGTTCTTC.

Concerning this clone: The sample carries other DNA sequences with the same CDR3. The chain recombines TRBV11-2 with TRBJ2-7; possible D gene TRBD2, 6 bases. The germline V gene encodes CDR1 SGHAT and CDR2 FQNNGV. The V and J ends lost 1 base and 1 base respectively, with 8 bases between them. The CDR3 is 14 amino acids. CDR3 residues: CASSLVGGSYEQYF. CDR3 DNA sequence: TGTGCCAGCAGCTTAGTCGGGGGATCCTACGAGCAGTACTTC.

The CDR3 DNA follows: TGTGCCAGCAGTACGGGACAGATCTATGAGCAGTTCTTC. Protein sequence: CASSTGQIYEQFF. The V gene is TRBV2, the J gene TRBJ2-1, with 7 nucleotides matching TRBD1. The CDR3 runs 13 residues. From germline, CDR1 is SNHLY and CDR2 FYNNEI. V shed 5 bases and J 8 bases; nucleotides not matched to a gene: 6.

The chain uses TRBV28 and TRBJ2-1; TRBD2 matches at 8 bases. After removal of 5 bases from V and 3 bases from J, the junction contained 6 bases not matched to a gene. The CDR3 spans 15 residues. Germline lookup yields CDR1 MDHEN and CDR2 SYDVKM. DNA for the CDR3: TGTGCCAGCAGTGGAGCGGGACTAGACTACAATGAGCAGTTCTTC. Encoded protein: CASSGAGLDYNEQFF.

The chain couples TRBV28 to TRBJ2-1; no clear D. Germline V gene sequence: CDR1 MDHEN, CDR2 SYDVKM. CDR3 length equals 14 residues. Trimming removed 8 bases at V and 3 bases at J, with 14 bases between. This chain's CDR3 is CASHKGGFYNEQFF. The DNA of the CDR3 is TGTGCCAGCCATAAGGGCGGATTCTACAATGAGCAGTTCTTC.

The chain has TRBV7-9 and TRBJ2-7; D gene unclear. V lost 1 base and J lost 5, with 15 bases in between. The length of the CDR3 is 15 residues. The germline gives CDR1 SEHNR, CDR2 FQNEAQ (reference sequence). The CDR3 spells CASSLGDFGWDEQYF. CDR3 coding DNA: TGTGCCAGCAGCTTAGGTGACTTTGGATGGGACGAGCAGTACTTC.